The entry below describes one T cell receptor (beta chain). The antigen remains undetermined. Germline V gene data show CDR1 as MNHEY and CDR2 as SVGAGI. The CDR3 is made up of 14 amino acids. The trim removed 3 bases at V and 7 bases at J, leaving 8 bases unmatched. This entry is derived from a study of siplizumab effects on memory and regulatory T cells. The study's findings and limits: Among sequences traceable to unstimulated CD4+ memory cells, alloreactive ones were significantly reduced by siplizumab.

This table comes from immunoSEQ multiplex PCR, and its TCRdb copy is limited to in-frame clones, with some not included. The data contain fewer than 100,000 clones, approximately 95% of them singletons. The sequence derives from a human donor in good health. Material: CD8+ T cells sorted from blood. V is TRBV6-5 and J is TRBJ1-2, with TRBD1 identical over 7 bases. DNA of the CDR3: TGTGCCAGCAGTTATGTGGAGGGGGCGCGTGGCTACACCTTC. Encoded protein: CASSYVEGARGYTF.